The 14 T cell receptor beta chains below were found in one sample sequenced in a study of identical twins. TCRdb itself ran the 5' RACE reads through MiXCR, one entry per CDR3 protein. The sample yields fewer than 550,000 distinct CDR3 sequences, over 11% seen once. The sample was also reused in another study, on yellow fever vaccine responses in identical twins.

The sequenced sample consisted of CD4+ T cells sorted from blood. These receptors originate from a woman younger than 35 in good health.

The gene calls are TRBV30 and TRBJ2-5; no clear D gene. The germline CDR1 and CDR2 sequences are GTSNPN and SVGIG (reference sequence). The CDR3 extends over 12 amino acids. V shed 2 bases and J shed 5 bases, with 9 bases lying between them. CDR3 DNA: TGTGCCTGGAGTCCCTTCGGGGAGACCCAGTACTTC. Residues: CAWSPFGETQYF.

Only a few counts were recorded for this clonotype. The chain is built from TRBV20-1 and TRBJ2-6; no clear D. The CDR3 is 13 amino acids. Germline CDR1 is DFQATT and CDR2 is SNEGSKA (reference sequence). Trimming took 5 bases from V and 4 from J, leaving 9 bases between them. CDR3 region: CSAPRTGANVLTF. The CDR3 region has the DNA TGCAGTGCTCCCCGAACGGGGGCCAACGTCCTGACTTTC.

This rearrangement joins TRBV9 to TRBJ2-4; 8 bases agree with TRBD2. The CDR3 is 17 amino acids. V was pared by 0 bases and J by 4 bases, with 9 bases of the junction left unmatched. Germline assignment: CDR1 SGDLS and CDR2 YYNGEE. CDR3 DNA: TGTGCCAGCAGCGTAGACGCGGCGGGAGGTCTTAAAAACATTCAGTACTTC. Translated, it gives CASSVDAAGGLKNIQYF.

The chain couples TRBV28 to TRBJ2-1, with a tentative D call TRBD1 (5 bases). Per germline, CDR1 MDHEN and CDR2 SYDVKM. The CDR3 is made up of 13 amino acids. V lost 4 bases, J lost 10 bases, and 14 bases lay in between. This CDR3 reads CASSSRQPQEQFF. DNA of the CDR3: TGTGCCAGCAGTTCTCGACAGCCCCAAGAGCAGTTCTTC.

This clonotype came up many times. This chain links TRBV29-1 with TRBJ1-1, with no clear D. Germline CDR1 SQVTM, CDR2 ANQGSEA. CDR3 length: 14 amino acids. The germline V and J ends were trimmed by 6 bases and 0 bases, with 14 bases remaining between them. CDR3 region: CSVERTPMNTEAFF. CDR3 in DNA: TGCAGCGTGGAAAGAACACCCATGAACACTGAAGCTTTCTTT.

This clonotype was detected only a few times. This chain uses TRBV6-1 with TRBJ1-2, with 12 bases matching TRBD1. The CDR3 runs 16 residues. V was pared by 5 bases and J by 3 bases, with 7 bases of the junction left unmatched. Germline V lookup: CDR1 MNHNS, CDR2 SASEGT. The CDR3 sequence is CASSKRDRGLDYGYTF. As DNA, the CDR3 is TGTGCCAGCAGTAAACGGGACAGGGGGCTGGACTATGGCTACACCTTC.

This clonotype was counted many times. J is TRBJ2-2 and V is TRBV28, with D perhaps matching TRBD2 (6 bases). Germline lookup yields CDR1 MDHEN and CDR2 SYDVKM. The V end lost 2 bases, the J end lost 4 bases, and 11 bases lay between the germline ends. This CDR3 region has 15 residues. CDR3: CASSLVAGITGELFF. In nucleotides, the CDR3 is TGTGCCAGCAGTTTAGTCGCGGGGATCACCGGGGAGCTGTTTTTT.

This clonotype has only a few counts. This chain connects TRBV30 to TRBJ1-5, with 9 bases that match TRBD1. Germline CDR1 reads GTSNPN; CDR2 reads SVGIG (reference sequence). This CDR3 has 15 amino acids. V shed 7 bases, J shed 4 bases, and the junction held 11 bases outside the gene matches. CDR3 DNA: TGTGCCTCGGCCCCCGGGACAGGGTTTAATCAGCCCCAGCATTTT. This encodes CASAPGTGFNQPQHF.

This clonotype was counted only a few times. The chain joins TRBV5-1 to TRBJ2-5; 7 nucleotides agree with TRBD1. CDR3 length equals 13 residues. Trimming cost V 4 bases and J 5 bases; bases outside gene matches: 5. CDR1 and CDR2 (germline): SGHRS, YFSETQ. The CDR3 DNA reads TGCGCCAGCAGCCGGGACAGCGGTGAGACCCAGTACTTC. The encoded protein is CASSRDSGETQYF.

This clonotype has more than one count but fewer than ten. The chain has TRBV4-1 and TRBJ1-3; D is undetermined. This CDR3 has 14 residues. Germline CDR1 and CDR2: MGHRA and YSYEKL. V was pared by 1 base and J by 2 bases, with 6 bases between. The DNA of the CDR3 is TGCGCCAGCAGCCAAGCGGGGACTGGAAACACCATATATTTT. Translating it yields CASSQAGTGNTIYF.

V is TRBV28 and J is TRBJ2-3; TRBD1 is a possible D gene (5 bases). With 6 bases removed from V and 6 bases from J, the gap between germline ends came to 19 bases. Germline loops: CDR1 MDHEN, CDR2 SYDVKM. The CDR3 has 15 residues. The CDR3: CASRPQEQGLDTQYF. CDR3 nucleotides: TGTGCCAGCAGACCCCAGGAGCAGGGTTTGGATACGCAGTATTTT.

This clonotype has only a few counts. The V and J genes are TRBV7-9 and TRBJ2-3; D is unresolved. The CDR3 is made up of 13 amino acids. CDR1 and CDR2 from the germline V gene are SEHNR and FQNEAQ (reference sequence). V lost 1 base, J lost 7 bases, and 9 bases lay in between. This CDR3 is CASSLEGKYTQYF. In DNA, the CDR3 is TGTGCCAGCAGCTTAGAGGGAAAATATACGCAGTATTTT.

This clonotype was seen ten or more times. This rearrangement joins TRBV5-1 to TRBJ2-1; 12 nucleotides align to TRBD2. Trimming at V came to 6 bases and at J to 6 bases, leaving 1 base not matched to a gene. Germline lookup yields CDR1 SGHRS and CDR2 YFSETQ. The CDR3 extends over 13 amino acids. The CDR3 region has the DNA TGCGCCAGCAAACTAGCGGGGGGCAATGAGCAGTTCTTC. Protein sequence: CASKLAGGNEQFF.

This clonotype was counted only a few times. The chain carries TRBV6-2 or TRBV6-3 and TRBJ1-2; D is undetermined. The CDR3 loop spans 13 amino acids. Germline V gene data show CDR1 as MNHEY and CDR2 as SVGEGT. V gave up 10 bases and J gave up 8 bases, with 20 bases separating them. The DNA of the CDR3 is TGTGCCATCAATCAGGCCGGACTCTCAGGCTACACCTTC. Protein sequence: CAINQAGLSGYTF.